This T cell receptor beta chain is from a study of regulatory T cells in long-lasting Graves disease. General study points: Investigators studied peripheral blood only, not thyroid tissue. Persistent disease was characterized by preferential usage of TRBV28, TRBJ1-2 and TRBJ2-5.

The CDR3 is 15 residues long. Germline-derived CDR1 and CDR2 are SGHNT and YENEEA. J gave up 6 bases and V 5 bases, and 6 bases lay outside the gene matches. Specified time point: newly diagnosed GD, antithyroid drugs for less than 3 months. RNA from PBMCs was the source of the TCR library. This clonotype appeared many times. Its target is unknown. The TCR beta library used iRepertoire HTBI primers with Arm-PCR amplification of CDR3. Each CDR3 protein is one row after TCRdb ran MiXCR on the multiplex PCR reads. The sample holds fewer than 350,000 distinct CDR3 sequences, over 15% seen once. The specimen comprised peripheral blood mononuclear cells (PBMCs), sampled at new diagnosis, from a patient treated with antithyroid drugs. This TCR came from a female donor with Graves disease. J is TRBJ2-1 and V is TRBV11-3; TRBD1 aligns across 11 bases. The CDR3 here is CASSPRTGGFNEQFF. The CDR3 DNA follows: TGTGCCAGCAGCCCCCGGACAGGGGGCTTCAATGAGCAGTTCTTC.